These 20 T cell receptor beta chains share one sample of origin, sequenced in a study of blood T cell repertoires in COVID-19. Profiling relied on immunoSEQ multiplex PCR, and the TCRdb table lists in-frame clones only, not all of them. The profile shows around 140,000 clones, approximately 84% of them singletons. The specimen was peripheral blood. These receptors originate from a man between 60 and 75 years old with acute or convalescent COVID-19.

CDR3 bases: TGTGCCAGCTCACCAGACCGACAGTTCTACCCCCTCCACTTT. Protein sequence: CASSPDRQFYPLHF. This chain uses TRBV18 with TRBJ1-6, with D perhaps TRBD1 (5 bases). Trimming removed 2 bases at V and 13 bases at J, with 15 bases between. In germline, CDR1 is KGHSH, CDR2 LQKENI. The length of the CDR3 is 14 residues.

This chain uses TRBV4-1 with TRBJ1-1; 7 bases fit TRBD1. The length of the CDR3 is 21 residues. V gave up 0 bases and J gave up 1 base; unmatched junction bases: 20. Germline V gene lookup returns CDR1 MGHRA and CDR2 YSYEKL. The CDR3 DNA reads as TGCGCCAGCAGCCAAGATGTCCAGGACAGGTCCGCCGTAAAAGGGAACACTGAAGCTTTCTTT. Residues: CASSQDVQDRSAVKGNTEAFF.

Of note for this clone: This same CDR3 is encoded by further DNA sequences in the sample. V usage is TRBV5-1 and J usage is TRBJ1-4, with TRBD1 as a possible D gene (5 bases). Germline CDR1 SGHRS, CDR2 YFSETQ. The CDR3 contains 13 residues. Trimming removed 0 bases from V and 7 bases from J, with 7 bases in between. CDR3 sequence (DNA): TGCGCCAGCAGCTTGGTCGGGGGTGAAAAACTGTTTTTT. Its translation: CASSLVGGEKLFF. Based on the CDR3 plus reference TRBV5-1 and TRBJ1-4, the full variable domain is KAGVTQTPRYLIKTRGQQVTLSCSPISGHRSVSWYQQTPGQGLQFLFEYFSETQRNKGNFPGRFSGRQFSNSRSEMNVSTLELGDSALYLCASSLVGGEKLFFGSGTQLSVL.

As DNA, the CDR3 is TGTGCCAGCAGCCGTGGACTAGCGGGGGATGCAGAGACCCAGTACTTC. Its translation is CASSRGLAGDAETQYF. The rearrangement uses TRBV5-8 and TRBJ2-5, with 13 positions matching TRBD2. Germline CDR1 reads SGHTS; CDR2 reads YDEGEE. There are 16 residues in the CDR3. The V and J ends lost 4 bases and 4 bases, in that order; junction bases with no gene match: 7.

This rearrangement joins TRBV5-1 to TRBJ2-3; 15 bases are shared with TRBD2. The length of the CDR3 is 18 residues. Germline CDR1 SGHRS, CDR2 YFSETQ. V was clipped by 4 bases and J by 3 bases; unmatched bases: 9. The CDR3 DNA reads TGCGCCAGCAGCCCAGGACTAGCGGGGGGGCCCGGGACAGATACGCAGTATTTT. Translated, it gives CASSPGLAGGPGTDTQYF.

The V call is TRBV14, the J call TRBJ2-5, with a possible D match to TRBD2 (6 bases). The CDR3 has 13 amino acids. V was pared by 2 bases and J by 4 bases, with 8 bases between. CDR1 SGHDN and CDR2 FVKESK come from the germline V gene. The CDR3 nucleotides are TGTGCCAGCAGCCAACGGGGGATAGAGACCCAGTACTTC. As protein: CASSQRGIETQYF.

The chain links TRBV7-2 to TRBJ2-5; 9 nucleotides line up with TRBD1. The CDR3 runs to 15 residues. The germline gives CDR1 SGHTA, CDR2 FQGNSA. J was trimmed by 0 bases and V by 4 bases; bases with no gene match: 3. CDR3 DNA sequence: TGTGCCAGCAGCTACCGGGACAGGGACCAAGAGACCCAGTACTTC. The encoded protein is CASSYRDRDQETQYF. Drawing the rest from reference TRBV7-2 and TRBJ2-5, the complete variable domain is GAGVSQSPSNKVTEKGKDVELRCDPISGHTALYWYRQSLGQGLEFLIYFQGNSAPDKSGLPSDRFSAERTGGSVSTLTIQRTQQEDSAVYLCASSYRDRDQETQYFGPGTRLLVL.

This clone was recorded only once. The chain links TRBV27 to TRBJ2-7, with a weak D call TRBD1 (6 bases). Trimming cost V 8 bases and J 0 bases, with 17 bases left between them. The germline V gene has CDR1 MNHEY and CDR2 SMNVEV (reference sequence). The CDR3 loop spans 15 amino acids. Here the CDR3 DNA reads TGTGCCAGCTTTCCGACCGGGACACCCTCCTACGAGCAGTACTTC. It codes for CASFPTGTPSYEQYF.

The chain has TRBV6-5 and TRBJ1-1; no clear D gene. The CDR3 has 13 amino acids. Germline assignment: CDR1 MNHEY and CDR2 SVGAGI. V was cut by 5 bases and J by 3 bases, with 10 bases left in between. The CDR3 DNA follows: TGTGCCAGCAGTACCACGCGGTACACTGAAGCTTTCTTT. This sequence encodes CASSTTRYTEAFF.

On this clone itself: Compared with germline, one end of the junction differs, possibly owing to a read error. The CDR3 DNA reads as TGTGCCAGCAGCCCGCAGGCAAGGCCCCTTTTT. Encoded protein: CASSPQARPLF. This chain uses TRBV28 with TRBJ1-1; D is ambiguous. The CDR3 is 11 residues long. Germline assignment: CDR1 MDHEN and CDR2 SYDVKM. The full variable domain, in which reference TRBV28 and TRBJ1-1 provide the parts outside the CDR3, is DVKVTQSSRYLVKRTGEKVFLECVQDMDHENMFWYRQDPGLGLRLIYFSYDVKMKEKGDIPEGYSVSREKKERFSLILESASTNQTSMYLCASSPQARPLFGQGTRLTVV.

The chain combines TRBV11-3 with TRBJ2-1; TRBD1 is a possible D gene (5 bases). V dropped 5 bases and J dropped 9 bases, with 8 bases sitting between them. CDR3 size: 11 residues. Germline CDR1 and CDR2: SGHNT and YENEEA. CDR3 loop: CASSRGGEQFF. The CDR3 nucleotides read TGTGCCAGCAGCAGGGGTGGTGAGCAGTTCTTC.

The rearrangement links TRBV7-3 to TRBJ2-3, with D hard to call. CDR3 length: 14 amino acids. Germline CDR1 and CDR2: SGHTA and FQGTGA. V was shortened by 1 base and J by 8 bases, with 13 bases between the two germline ends. DNA of the CDR3: TGTGCCAGCAGCTTAAAGTCAGTATCAGGTACGCAGTATTTT. Its protein is CASSLKSVSGTQYF.

This clone was counted a single time. J is TRBJ1-3 and V is TRBV7-2; TRBD1 matches at 9 bases. The CDR3 totals 15 residues. CDR1 and CDR2 from the germline V gene are SGHTA and FQGNSA. The trim removed 5 bases at V and 3 bases at J, leaving 5 bases unmatched. This CDR3 reads CASSLRGQGGNTIYF. DNA of the CDR3: TGTGCCAGCAGCCTCCGGGGACAGGGTGGAAACACCATATATTTT.

The chain carries TRBV25-1 and TRBJ1-1; D not certain. CDR1 is MGHDK, CDR2 SYGVNS, per germline. This CDR3 region has 15 residues. V dropped 0 bases and J dropped 1 base, with 9 bases sitting between them. The DNA of the CDR3 is TGTGCCAGCAGTGAATATGGGCAGACGAACACTGAAGCTTTCTTT. Translated, it gives CASSEYGQTNTEAFF. Together with reference TRBV25-1 and TRBJ1-1, the CDR3 gives the full variable domain: EADIYQTPRYLVIGTGKKITLECSQTMGHDKMYWYQQDPGMELHLIHYSYGVNSTEKGDLSSESTVSRIRTEHFPLTLESARPSHTSQYLCASSEYGQTNTEAFFGQGTRLTVV.

This clone appeared a few times. V is TRBV2 and J is TRBJ1-2; TRBD1 matches 8 bases. Per the germline V gene, CDR1 is SNHLY and CDR2 is FYNNEI. J gave up 7 bases and V 2 bases, and 9 bases lay outside the gene matches. The CDR3 totals 15 residues. CDR3 bases: TGTGCCAGCAGTGAATCACAGGGGGTCTATGGTGGCTACACCTTC. The encoded protein is CASSESQGVYGGYTF. Supplemented by reference TRBV2 and TRBJ1-2, the full variable domain reads EPEVTQTPSHQVTQMGQEVILRCVPISNHLYFYWYRQILGQKVEFLVSFYNNEISEKSEIFDDQFSVERPDGSNFTLKIRSTKLEDSAMYFCASSESQGVYGGYTFGSGTRLTVV.

The CDR3, as DNA: TGTGCCAGCAGAAGAAGCGGGGCGTCCTACGAGCAGTACTTC. This gives the protein CASRRSGASYEQYF. The J gene is TRBJ2-7, the V gene TRBV2, with 7 bases aligning to TRBD2. Germline CDR1 and CDR2: SNHLY and FYNNEI. The CDR3 totals 14 residues. The V gene end was trimmed by 6 bases and the J gene end by 1 base; junction bases not matched to a gene: 6. Drawing the rest from reference TRBV2 and TRBJ2-7, the complete variable domain is EPEVTQTPSHQVTQMGQEVILRCVPISNHLYFYWYRQILGQKVEFLVSFYNNEISEKSEIFDDQFSVERPDGSNFTLKIRSTKLEDSAMYFCASRRSGASYEQYFGPGTRLTVT.

This clone was counted a single time. The genes are TRBV6-6 and TRBJ2-5; no clear D. Looked up from germline, CDR1 is MNHNY and CDR2 is SVGAGI (reference sequence). V was pared by 6 bases and J by 2 bases, with 10 bases between. The CDR3 is 13 residues long. CDR3 sequence: CASRGGYQETQYF. CDR3 sequence (DNA): TGTGCCAGCAGAGGCGGATATCAAGAGACCCAGTACTTC.

V gene TRBV2 combines with J gene TRBJ2-7; 9 positions agree with TRBD1. With V trimmed by 2 bases and J by 5 bases, 7 bases remained unmatched. The germline CDR1 and CDR2 sequences are SNHLY and FYNNEI. The CDR3 has 15 amino acids. CDR3 sequence: CASSESQGAIHEQYF. DNA of the CDR3: TGTGCCAGCAGTGAATCACAGGGGGCGATCCACGAGCAGTACTTC.

The DNA of the CDR3 is TGCGCCAGCAGCCTAGAGACAGGATCCTACGAGCAGTACTTC. This sequence encodes CASSLETGSYEQYF. The rearrangement links TRBV5-1 to TRBJ2-7; possible D gene TRBD1, 6 bases. The CDR3 consists of 14 residues. V was pared by 4 bases and J by 1 base, with 12 bases between. Per the germline V gene, CDR1 is SGHRS and CDR2 is YFSETQ.

This sequence joins TRBV3-1 (or the pseudogene TRBV3-2) and TRBJ1-2; no firm D call. Per germline, CDR1 LGHDT and CDR2 YNNKEL (reference sequence). The germline V and J ends were trimmed by 3 bases and 3 bases, with 14 bases remaining between them. CDR3 length: 15 residues. Written as DNA, the CDR3 is TGTGCCAGCAGCCAGGACTCTGGGTACGACTATGGCTACACCTTC. Translation gives CASSQDSGYDYGYTF.